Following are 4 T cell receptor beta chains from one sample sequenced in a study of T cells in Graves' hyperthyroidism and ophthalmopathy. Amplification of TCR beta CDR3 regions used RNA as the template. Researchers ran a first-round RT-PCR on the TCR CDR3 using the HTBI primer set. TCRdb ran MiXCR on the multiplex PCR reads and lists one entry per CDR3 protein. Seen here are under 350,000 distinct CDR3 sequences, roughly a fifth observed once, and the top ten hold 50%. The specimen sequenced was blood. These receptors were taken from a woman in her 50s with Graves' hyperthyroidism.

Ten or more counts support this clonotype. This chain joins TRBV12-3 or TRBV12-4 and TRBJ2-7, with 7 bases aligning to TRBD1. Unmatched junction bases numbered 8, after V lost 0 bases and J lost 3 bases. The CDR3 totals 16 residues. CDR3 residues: CASSLAGTADHYEQYF. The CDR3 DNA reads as TGTGCCAGCAGTTTAGCGGGGACAGCCGACCACTACGAGCAGTACTTC.

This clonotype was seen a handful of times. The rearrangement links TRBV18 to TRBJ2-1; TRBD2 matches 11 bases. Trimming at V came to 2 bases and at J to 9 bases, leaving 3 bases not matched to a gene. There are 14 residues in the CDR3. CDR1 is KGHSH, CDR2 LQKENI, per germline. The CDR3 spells CASSPRLAGIEQFF. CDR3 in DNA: TGTGCCAGCTCACCAAGACTAGCGGGAATTGAGCAGTTCTTC.

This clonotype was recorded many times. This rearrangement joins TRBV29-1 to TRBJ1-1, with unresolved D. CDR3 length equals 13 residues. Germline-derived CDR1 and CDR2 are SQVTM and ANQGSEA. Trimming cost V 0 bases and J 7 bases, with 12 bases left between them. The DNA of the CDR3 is TGCAGCGTTGAAGACAGCCTATGGGGTGAAGCTTTCTTT. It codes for CSVEDSLWGEAFF. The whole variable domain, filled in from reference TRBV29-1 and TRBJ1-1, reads SAVISQKPSRDICQRGTSLTIQCQVDSQVTMMFWYRQQPGQSLTLIATANQGSEATYESGFVIDKFPISRPNLTFSTLTVSNMSPEDSSIYLCSVEDSLWGEAFFGQGTRLTVV.

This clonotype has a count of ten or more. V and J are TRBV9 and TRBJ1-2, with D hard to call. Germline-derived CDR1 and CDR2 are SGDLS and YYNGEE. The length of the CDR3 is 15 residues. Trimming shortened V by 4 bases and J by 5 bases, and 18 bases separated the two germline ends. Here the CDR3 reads CASSLGPDAGYGYTF. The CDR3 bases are TGTGCCAGCAGCCTCGGACCAGACGCGGGTTATGGCTACACCTTC.